The 32 T cell receptor beta chains below were found in one sample sequenced in a study of CD8+ T cells in alopecia areata. The sequencing template was cDNA reverse transcribed from extracted RNA. Assay: immunoSEQ multiplex PCR; the TCRdb copy retains only in-frame clones and omits some. The sample lists around 100,000 clones; roughly 41% were seen once. Source material: CD4+ T cells sorted from blood. The receptors stem from a human donor with alopecia areata.

This clone appeared a few times. The chain employs TRBV6-6 and TRBJ2-1; 9 bases align to TRBD1. The CDR3 covers 15 residues. J was trimmed by 5 bases and V by 2 bases; bases with no gene match: 4. CDR1 MNHNY and CDR2 SVGAGI come from the germline V gene (reference sequence). CDR3 nucleotides: TGTGCCAGCAGTTACCCGGGACAGGGAAACAATGAGCAGTTCTTC. Translated, it gives CASSYPGQGNNEQFF.

This rearrangement joins TRBV4-1 to TRBJ1-2; 8 nucleotides align to TRBD1. The CDR3 extends over 14 amino acids. The germline CDR1 and CDR2 sequences are MGHRA and YSYEKL. V was clipped by 3 bases and J by 5 bases; unmatched bases: 5. CDR3 DNA: TGCGCCAGCAGCCAGCCGGGACAGGATTATGGCTACACCTTC. Its protein product is CASSQPGQDYGYTF.

The genes are TRBV29-1 and TRBJ2-1, with 10 nucleotides matching TRBD2. Germline values: CDR1 SQVTM, CDR2 ANQGSEA. CDR3 length equals 11 residues. J gave up 12 bases and V 6 bases, and 5 bases lay outside the gene matches. The CDR3 sequence: CSVLAGARQFF. CDR3 nucleotide sequence: TGCAGCGTGCTAGCGGGAGCGCGGCAGTTCTTC.

V gene TRBV4-2 combines with J gene TRBJ2-7; 7 nucleotides line up with TRBD1. The CDR3 runs to 15 residues. Germline V CDR1 and CDR2: LGHNA, YNFKEQ. The V gene end was trimmed by 3 bases and the J gene end by 4 bases; junction bases not matched to a gene: 9. CDR3: CASSQYSGTDYEQYF. The CDR3 DNA reads TGTGCCAGCAGCCAGTACTCCGGGACAGATTACGAGCAGTACTTC.

This clone was found a few times. V is TRBV5-4 and J is TRBJ2-7; TRBD2 might be the D (5 bases). The CDR3 consists of 14 residues. Germline CDR1 SGHNT, CDR2 YYREEE (reference sequence). V lost 1 base to trimming and J lost 1 base, with 9 bases between them. The CDR3 is CASSLIGESYEQYF. In nucleotides, the CDR3 is TGTGCCAGCAGCTTGATCGGGGAGTCCTACGAGCAGTACTTC.

The rearrangement joins TRBV30 to TRBJ2-5; D may be TRBD1 or TRBD2 (5 bases each). V shed 0 bases and J shed 9 bases, with 14 bases lying between them. The CDR3 is 13 residues long. From germline, CDR1 is GTSNPN and CDR2 SVGIG (reference sequence). The CDR3 protein is CAWSVQRDGAQYF. CDR3 in DNA: TGTGCCTGGAGTGTACAGAGGGACGGGGCCCAGTACTTC.

V gene TRBV12-2 combines with J gene TRBJ1-1; TRBD1, the D gene given by the table, was not confirmed from the DNA. TRBV12-2 is flagged as a pseudogene. The CDR3 is 14 residues long. The CDR3 region is CASRLANGDREAFF. The DNA for the CDR3 is TGTGCAAGTCGCTTAGCGAATGGGGACAGAGAAGCTTTCTTT.

As to this clone: The same CDR3 is also encoded by other DNA sequences in this sample. The rearrangement joins TRBV20-1 to TRBJ2-5, with D unclear. The V end lost 3 bases, the J end lost 5 bases, and 4 bases lay between the germline ends. Germline assignment: CDR1 DFQATT and CDR2 SNEGSKA (reference sequence). This CDR3 has 10 amino acids. The CDR3 region is CSASQETQYF. The CDR3 nucleotides are TGCAGTGCTAGCCAGGAGACCCAGTACTTC.

This clone was seen repeatedly, ten times or more. The CDR3 loop reads CASIGRGGIQEQFF. In DNA form, the CDR3 reads TGCGCCAGCATTGGGAGGGGAGGAATCCAAGAGCAGTTCTTC. The chain employs TRBV10-2 and TRBJ2-1; TRBD2 matches 7 bases. Germline trimming cut 7 bases from V and 10 bases from J; bases unmatched to any gene: 13. The CDR3 is made up of 14 amino acids. The germline CDR1 and CDR2 sequences are WSHSY and SAAADI.

The V call is TRBV7-3, the J call TRBJ2-2; 9 bases agree with TRBD2. Trimming took 3 bases from V and 4 from J; bases not matched to a gene: 6. Germline-derived CDR1 and CDR2 are SGHTA and FQGTGA. There are 16 residues in the CDR3. CDR3 DNA: TGTGCCAGCAGCTTGGGACTAGCTTCGGGCACCGGGGAGCTGTTTTTT. Its translation: CASSLGLASGTGELFF.

V and J are TRBV5-1 and TRBJ1-3, with a weak D call TRBD1 (6 bases). Germline CDR1 SGHRS, CDR2 YFSETQ. The CDR3 spans 15 residues. Trimming stripped 4 bases from V and 4 bases from J, with 15 bases between. The CDR3 nucleotides read TGCGCCAGCAGCCGATCCGGGACACAAGGAAACACCATATATTTT. Protein sequence: CASSRSGTQGNTIYF.

The chain employs TRBV7-9 and TRBJ2-5, with D uncertain. The CDR3 loop spans 12 amino acids. Trimming left V 8 bases short and J 2 bases short, with 9 bases between. Germline V gives CDR1 SEHNR, CDR2 FQNEAQ (reference sequence). CDR3 coding DNA: TGTGCCAGCCAAGCTTTTCAAGAGACCCAGTACTTC. This codes for CASQAFQETQYF.

This clone came up a few times. This rearrangement joins TRBV30 to TRBJ1-1; D is unclear. CDR1 is GTSNPN, CDR2 SVGIG, per germline (reference sequence). V lost 3 bases and J lost 4, with 9 bases in between. CDR3 length: 12 residues. In nucleotides, the CDR3 is TGTGCCTGGAGATTAGTTAGCACTGAAGCTTTCTTT. Encoded protein: CAWRLVSTEAFF.

The rearrangement uses TRBV28 and TRBJ2-5; 8 nucleotides agree with TRBD1. The V gene end was trimmed by 5 bases and the J gene end by 13 bases; junction bases not matched to a gene: 21. Germline CDR1 reads MDHEN; CDR2 reads SYDVKM. The CDR3 has 16 amino acids. This CDR3 is CASSPIGGQGFFAMYF. In nucleotides, the CDR3 is TGTGCCAGCAGTCCTATCGGAGGACAGGGTTTCTTTGCCATGTACTTC.

CDR3 residues: CASSQVANTEAFF. The DNA of the CDR3 is TGCGCCAGCAGCCAAGTTGCTAACACTGAAGCTTTCTTT. The genes are TRBV4-3 and TRBJ1-1, with no clear D. The CDR3 has 13 residues. Germline assignment: CDR1 LGHNA and CDR2 YSLEER. Trimming removed 1 base at V and 2 bases at J, with 5 bases between.

The chain uses TRBV6-6 and TRBJ2-7; 7 nucleotides line up with TRBD2. CDR1 is MNHNY, CDR2 SVGAGI, per germline (reference sequence). The CDR3 has 14 residues. Trimming at V came to 6 bases and at J to 1 base, leaving 6 bases not matched to a gene. The CDR3, as DNA: TGTGCCAGCAGCCGCGCGGGGGTATCCTACGAGCAGTACTTC. Translating it yields CASSRAGVSYEQYF.

This clone was found a few times. The chain links TRBV28 to TRBJ1-2; 8 nucleotides align to TRBD1. Germline V gene data show CDR1 as MDHEN and CDR2 as SYDVKM. This CDR3 is built from 15 residues. V shed 6 bases, J shed 3 bases, and the junction held 9 bases outside the gene matches. The CDR3 coding sequence is TGTGCCAGCAGCCCATTAGGACAGGGCCACTATGGCTACACCTTC. Translation gives CASSPLGQGHYGYTF.

In this sample, this clone turned up a few times. This rearrangement joins TRBV13 to TRBJ2-1; 10 nucleotides line up with TRBD2. Germline CDR1 and CDR2: PRHDT and FYEKMQ (reference sequence). The CDR3 contains 17 residues. Trimming cost V 3 bases and J 7 bases; bases outside gene matches: 12. CDR3: CASSFLSSGSFVNEQFF. Here the CDR3 DNA reads TGTGCCAGCAGCTTCCTGTCTAGCGGGAGTTTTGTGAATGAGCAGTTCTTC.

This clone was seen only a few times. This chain connects TRBV29-1 to TRBJ2-6, with D perhaps being TRBD1 or TRBD2 (5 bases each). This CDR3 comprises 15 residues. CDR1 and CDR2 (germline): SQVTM, ANQGSEA. Trimming shortened V by 4 bases and J by 3 bases, and 13 bases separated the two germline ends. CDR3 DNA: TGCAGCGTTGCAGGGCGCCGGGGTGGGGCCAACGTCCTGACTTTC. The encoded protein is CSVAGRRGGANVLTF.

At least ten counts were recorded for this clone. V gene TRBV4-1 combines with J gene TRBJ2-3; 12 bases line up with TRBD2. The V segment lost 4 bases and the J segment 1 base; nucleotides outside the gene matches: 15. Per the germline V gene, CDR1 is MGHRA and CDR2 is YSYEKL. This CDR3 has 20 residues. The CDR3 region is CASSPTPASGRAIRTDTQYF. The CDR3 DNA follows: TGCGCCAGCAGCCCAACCCCCGCTAGCGGGAGGGCAATACGCACAGATACGCAGTATTTT.

This clone occurred a few times. This chain joins TRBV4-2 and TRBJ2-3; 10 bases map to TRBD2. Germline loops: CDR1 LGHNA, CDR2 YNFKEQ. V dropped 5 bases and J dropped 5; count of bases not matched to a gene: 13. This CDR3 region has 17 residues. CDR3 region: CASSSRQREGAGDTQYF. The CDR3 nucleotides read TGTGCCAGCAGCAGCCGTCAGCGGGAGGGTGCGGGAGATACGCAGTATTTT.

The V gene is TRBV7-8, the J gene TRBJ2-1; TRBD2 matches 9 bases. The CDR3 extends over 14 amino acids. The V gene end was trimmed by 6 bases and the J gene end by 8 bases; junction bases not matched to a gene: 8. Per germline, CDR1 SGHVS and CDR2 FQNEAQ. The CDR3 DNA reads TGTGCCAGCAGTAGAGCGGGAGGACGAGATGAGCAGTTCTTC. Translated, it gives CASSRAGGRDEQFF.

The chain recombines TRBV25-1 with TRBJ2-7; possible D gene TRBD1, 6 bases. Between the trimmed V and J ends, which lost 7 bases and 5 bases, there was a span of 9 bases. This CDR3 has 11 amino acids. Germline values: CDR1 MGHDK, CDR2 SYGVNS. CDR3 sequence: CASIRGDEQYF. In DNA form, the CDR3 reads TGTGCCAGCATCAGGGGCGACGAGCAGTACTTC.

The chain is built from TRBV30 and TRBJ2-7; D is possibly TRBD2 (7 bases). The CDR3 totals 13 residues. Germline CDR1 and CDR2: GTSNPN and SVGIG (reference sequence). Trimming took 2 bases from V and 6 from J, leaving 14 bases between them. Written as DNA, the CDR3 is TGTGCCTGGAGTTCCCAGGGGAGGGCCGAGCAGTACTTC. This encodes CAWSSQGRAEQYF.

The rearrangement joins TRBV28 to TRBJ2-3; no reliable D call. The CDR3 loop spans 14 amino acids. V dropped 1 base and J dropped 0 bases, with 5 bases sitting between them. CDR1 and CDR2 (germline): MDHEN, SYDVKM. The CDR3 bases are TGTGCCAGCAGTTTATCCCTCAGCACAGATACGCAGTATTTT. Amino acid sequence: CASSLSLSTDTQYF.

The chain carries TRBV5-4 and TRBJ2-5; D may be TRBD1 (6 bases). Germline CDR1 reads SGHNT; CDR2 reads YYREEE (reference sequence). Trimming removed 4 bases at V and 5 bases at J, with 15 bases between. The CDR3 totals 14 residues. CDR3 amino acids: CASSPNRASETQYF. In DNA, the CDR3 is TGTGCCAGCAGCCCTAACAGGGCTTCGGAGACCCAGTACTTC.

This clone appeared a few times. The rearrangement links TRBV2 to TRBJ2-1; a weak D match, TRBD1 (5 bases). The CDR3 covers 15 residues. Per the germline V gene, CDR1 is SNHLY and CDR2 is FYNNEI. V was cut by 5 bases and J by 6 bases, with 17 bases left in between. CDR3 amino acids: CASSRVGVPGNEQFF. The DNA for the CDR3 is TGTGCCAGCAGTCGAGTAGGGGTGCCGGGCAATGAGCAGTTCTTC.

This clone was detected a few times. This rearrangement joins TRBV2 to TRBJ2-5, with D possibly matching TRBD1 (5 bases). Trimming took 2 bases from V and 5 from J, leaving 21 bases between them. In germline, CDR1 is SNHLY, CDR2 FYNNEI. This CDR3 is 17 amino acids long. CDR3 amino acids: CASSERGWWVTRETQYF. CDR3 DNA sequence: TGTGCCAGCAGTGAAAGGGGCTGGTGGGTCACAAGGGAGACCCAGTACTTC.

Here the CDR3 reads CASSLLAVGVGAFF. The CDR3 region has the DNA TGTGCCAGCAGCTTACTAGCGGTAGGCGTGGGAGCTTTCTTT. V usage is TRBV7-2 and J usage is TRBJ1-1, with D uncertain. Trimming removed 2 bases at V and 10 bases at J, with 17 bases between. CDR3 length: 14 amino acids. Germline V gene data show CDR1 as SGHTA and CDR2 as FQGNSA.

Details on this clone: The same CDR3 arises from other DNA sequences in this sample as well. This chain connects TRBV29-1 to TRBJ1-4; D remains ambiguous. V shed 4 bases and J shed 7 bases, with 4 bases lying between them. CDR1 and CDR2 (germline): SQVTM, ANQGSEA. This CDR3 has 10 amino acids. The CDR3 loop reads CSVGGEKLFF. The CDR3 nucleotides are TGCAGCGTTGGGGGTGAAAAACTGTTTTTT.

The chain couples TRBV6-5 to TRBJ2-3; the D is unclear. V shed 5 bases and J shed 0 bases, with 0 bases lying between them. The V gene's germline CDR1 is MNHEY and CDR2 SVGAGI. The CDR3 covers 11 residues. The CDR3 region is CASSSTDTQYF. CDR3 sequence (DNA): TGTGCCAGCAGTAGCACAGATACGCAGTATTTT.

The chain uses TRBV2 and TRBJ2-5; TRBD1 or TRBD2 may be the D gene (5 bases each). The CDR3 consists of 13 residues. Per the germline V gene, CDR1 is SNHLY and CDR2 is FYNNEI. Deletions cut 7 bases from V and 2 bases from J, with 11 bases between. The CDR3 region is CASTGDGQETQYF. The DNA of the CDR3 is TGTGCCAGCACCGGGGACGGACAAGAGACCCAGTACTTC.